The 26 T cell receptor beta chains below were found in one sample sequenced in a study of CD8+CD57+ T cells in acquired aplastic anemia. It was genomic DNA that served as the template for profiling TCR beta VDJ and CDR3. A single record per CDR3 protein comes from TCRdb applying MiXCR to the reads. This table holds 450,000 to 600,000 distinct CDR3 sequences, about a third found once. All patients picked for sequencing had shown, by flow cytometry, an expansion of CD8+CD57+ cells. Input material: sorted CD4+, CD8+, or CD8+CD57+ T cells (not recorded which) from PBMCs. Source of these receptors: a human donor with aplastic anemia.

This clonotype was picked up a small number of times. The chain links TRBV6-2 or TRBV6-3 to TRBJ1-2, with TRBD1 identical over 7 bases. J gave up 5 bases and V 2 bases, and 8 bases lay outside the gene matches. The length of the CDR3 is 15 residues. Germline CDR1 MNHEY, CDR2 SVGEGT. The CDR3, as DNA: TGTGCCAGCAGTTACCCGCAGGGGGGTCCGTATGGCTACACCTTC. It codes for CASSYPQGGPYGYTF.

As concerns this clonotype: A much larger clone differs from this one at a single base, so this may be a read error. The rearrangement uses TRBV20-1 and TRBJ2-7, with a weak D call TRBD2 (6 bases). There are 14 residues in the CDR3. Germline assignment: CDR1 DFQATT and CDR2 SNEGSKA (reference sequence). The CDR3 nucleotides read TGCGGTGCGGCAGACACCCGGGGGACTGACGAGCAGTACTTC. This translates into CGAADTRGTDEQYF.

Ten or more counts support this clonotype. The chain joins TRBV7-2 to TRBJ1-1, with unresolved D. The CDR3 spans 13 residues. Looked up from germline, CDR1 is SGHTA and CDR2 is FQGNSA. V was clipped by 7 bases and J by 4 bases, with 13 bases between them. Here the CDR3 reads CASTAGPGTEAFF. The CDR3, as DNA: TGTGCCAGCACCGCCGGGCCTGGCACTGAAGCTTTCTTT. Based on the CDR3 plus reference TRBV7-2 and TRBJ1-1, the full variable domain is GAGVSQSPSNKVTEKGKDVELRCDPISGHTALYWYRQSLGQGLEFLIYFQGNSAPDKSGLPSDRFSAERTGGSVSTLTIQRTQQEDSAVYLCASTAGPGTEAFFGQGTRLTVV.

There are many counts of this clonotype. The chain joins TRBV19 to TRBJ1-6; D is ambiguous. CDR3 length: 15 residues. Trimming pared 0 bases from V and 7 bases from J, leaving 10 bases between. Germline V gene sequence: CDR1 LNHDA, CDR2 SQIVND (reference sequence). CDR3 coding DNA: TGTGCCAGTAGTATAGATCATAACGGAAATTCACCCCTCCACTTT. Its protein is CASSIDHNGNSPLHF.

The J gene is TRBJ1-6, the V gene TRBV2; TRBD1 matches 10 bases. With V trimmed by 8 bases and J by 7 bases, 8 bases remained unmatched. Germline assignment: CDR1 SNHLY and CDR2 FYNNEI. CDR3 length equals 15 residues. The CDR3 sequence is CASGAGTGVNSPLHF. The DNA for the CDR3 is TGTGCCAGCGGCGCGGGGACAGGGGTAAATTCACCCCTCCACTTT.

With regard to this clonotype: An end of the junction does not agree with germline; a read error may underlie this. This chain joins TRBV11-1 and TRBJ1-5; 9 positions match TRBD1. Germline loops: CDR1 SGHAT, CDR2 FQDESV (reference sequence). The CDR3 totals 17 residues. CDR3 in DNA: TGTGCCGGCAGCTTAGCAACTACCGGGACAGGGAGTCAGCCCCAGCATTTT. It yields the protein CAGSLATTGTGSQPQHF.

The genes are TRBV7-2 and TRBJ2-5; tentatively, D is TRBD2 (6 bases). Trimming pared 1 base from V and 5 bases from J, leaving 14 bases between. The CDR3 consists of 15 residues. CDR1 and CDR2 from the germline V gene are SGHTA and FQGNSA. The CDR3 bases are TGTGCCAGCAGCTTAGATCCACAAGGAGGGGAGACCCAGTACTTC. It is translated as CASSLDPQGGETQYF.

V usage is TRBV15 and J usage is TRBJ1-4; 7 bases are a match to TRBD1. The CDR3 length is 14 residues. Germline CDR1 and CDR2: LNHNV and YYDKDF (reference sequence). Unmatched junction bases numbered 5, after V lost 5 bases and J lost 5 bases. The CDR3 spells CATSYRGPNEKLFF. The CDR3 coding sequence is TGTGCCACCAGCTACAGGGGCCCGAATGAAAAACTGTTTTTT.

This clonotype was counted at least ten times. V is TRBV7-2 and J is TRBJ2-3; possible D gene TRBD1, 5 bases. The ends were cut back, 8 bases at V and 1 base at J, with 10 bases in the middle. CDR3 size: 13 residues. The germline gives CDR1 SGHTA, CDR2 FQGNSA. CDR3 in DNA: TGTGCCAGCTCAAAACAGGGCACAGATACGCAGTATTTT. Translation gives CASSKQGTDTQYF.

Many counts were recorded for this clonotype. The chain links TRBV20-1 to TRBJ1-2; 7 bases line up with TRBD1. J lost 2 bases, V lost 3 bases, and 9 bases had no gene match. Per germline, CDR1 DFQATT and CDR2 SNEGSKA (reference sequence). The CDR3 extends over 15 amino acids. DNA of the CDR3: TGCAGTGCTAGGTTGGAGCAGGGGGGGAACTATGGCTACACCTTC. Translated, it gives CSARLEQGGNYGYTF.

V usage is TRBV20-1 and J usage is TRBJ2-1; 14 bases match TRBD2. Trimming at V came to 1 base and at J to 7 bases, leaving 9 bases not matched to a gene. The CDR3 has 17 amino acids. From germline, CDR1 is DFQATT and CDR2 SNEGSKA (reference sequence). CDR3 in amino acids: CSARVPRGTSGSNEQFF. As DNA, the CDR3 is TGCAGTGCTAGAGTACCACGCGGGACTAGCGGGAGTAATGAGCAGTTCTTC.

This chain connects TRBV30 to TRBJ1-5; 7 nucleotides match TRBD1. CDR1 is GTSNPN, CDR2 SVGIG, per germline (reference sequence). The CDR3 is made up of 14 amino acids. V lost 1 base, J lost 4 bases, and 4 bases stayed unmatched. CDR3 in amino acids: CAWSGTGQNQPQHF. CDR3 DNA: TGTGCCTGGAGTGGGACAGGACAAAATCAGCCCCAGCATTTT. The full variable domain, with the rest looked up from reference TRBV30 and TRBJ1-5, is SQTIHQWPATLVQPVGSPLSLECTVEGTSNPNLYWYRQAAGRGLQLLFYSVGIGQISSEVPQNLSASRPQDRQFILSSKKLLLSDSGFYLCAWSGTGQNQPQHFGDGTRLSIL.

This clonotype was seen ten or more times. The chain combines TRBV19 with TRBJ1-5, with D perhaps TRBD1 (6 bases). The CDR3 runs to 15 residues. V was clipped by 6 bases and J by 0 bases, with 12 bases between them. The germline V gene has CDR1 LNHDA and CDR2 SQIVND (reference sequence). CDR3 nucleotides: TGTGCCAGTAGGGCAAGGACAGATAGCAATCAGCCCCAGCATTTT. Translated: CASRARTDSNQPQHF.

This rearrangement joins TRBV27 to TRBJ2-5; D may be TRBD2 (5 bases). Germline loops: CDR1 MNHEY, CDR2 SMNVEV (reference sequence). This CDR3 spans 10 amino acids. Trimming pared 8 bases from V and 4 bases from J, leaving 5 bases between. In DNA, the CDR3 is TGTGCCAGCGAGGGAGAGACCCAGTACTTC. Residues: CASEGETQYF.

This clonotype has just a few counts. This chain joins TRBV19 and TRBJ2-7; a possible D gene is TRBD1 (7 bases). The V gene lost 7 bases and the J gene lost 2 bases, with 18 bases spanning the gap. This CDR3 is 15 amino acids long. Germline V gene lookup returns CDR1 LNHDA and CDR2 SQIVND (reference sequence). The CDR3 here is CASTPGGGRTYEQYF. DNA for the CDR3: TGTGCCAGTACCCCTGGAGGGGGCCGGACCTACGAGCAGTACTTC.

In its sample, this clonotype was seen once. As the CDR3 is not closed by the conserved phenylalanine or tryptophan, this likely results from a read error. The chain is built from TRBV6-1 and TRBJ2-7; a possible D gene is TRBD1 (6 bases). The germline V gene encodes CDR1 MNHNS and CDR2 SASEGT. CDR3 length: 14 residues. V was shortened by 6 bases and J by 0 bases, with 12 bases between the two germline ends. CDR3 coding DNA: TGTGCCAGCAGCCAAACAGGGACCTCCTACGAGCAGTACCTC. Protein: CASSQTGTSYEQYL.

V is TRBV30 and J is TRBJ2-2; possible D gene TRBD2, 5 bases. Germline CDR1 GTSNPN, CDR2 SVGIG (reference sequence). The CDR3 extends over 18 amino acids. The V end lost 0 bases, the J end lost 0 bases, and 17 bases lay between the germline ends. The DNA of the CDR3 is TGTGCCTGGAGTGTACTTGGGAGCTGGAAGGCGAACACCGGGGAGCTGTTTTTT. This encodes CAWSVLGSWKANTGELFF. Filled out from reference TRBV30 and TRBJ2-2, the complete variable domain reads SQTIHQWPATLVQPVGSPLSLECTVEGTSNPNLYWYRQAAGRGLQLLFYSVGIGQISSEVPQNLSASRPQDRQFILSSKKLLLSDSGFYLCAWSVLGSWKANTGELFFGEGSRLTVL.

A few counts support this clonotype. The CDR3 region has the DNA TGTGCCAGCAGCTCAGCCCGACCGAACTATGGCTACACCTTC. This translates into CASSSARPNYGYTF. The chain uses TRBV2 and TRBJ1-2, with D unresolved. Trimming took 6 bases from V and 2 from J, leaving 13 bases between them. The CDR3 spans 14 residues. Germline assignment: CDR1 SNHLY and CDR2 FYNNEI.

This clonotype appeared many times. This chain links TRBV29-1 with TRBJ1-1; the D is unclear. This CDR3 comprises 13 residues. V lost 6 bases and J 1 base, leaving 12 bases between the germline ends. CDR1 and CDR2 (germline): SQVTM, ANQGSEA. In nucleotides, the CDR3 is TGCAGCGTGCTCAATCTGGGGAACACTGAAGCTTTCTTT. It yields the protein CSVLNLGNTEAFF.

The chain couples TRBV24-1 to TRBJ2-3; D is unresolved. This CDR3 has 13 amino acids. Per germline, CDR1 KGHDR and CDR2 SFDVKD. The V and J ends lost 2 bases and 6 bases respectively, with 8 bases between them. CDR3 DNA: TGTGCCACCAGTGATTCAACTCCTGATACGCAGTATTTT. This sequence encodes CATSDSTPDTQYF.

This clonotype was detected ten times or more. The chain couples TRBV6-1 to TRBJ1-2; the match to TRBD1 covers 9 bases. The germline V gene encodes CDR1 MNHNS and CDR2 SASEGT. This CDR3 has 15 residues. The ends lost 6 bases at V and 3 bases at J; junction bases unmatched: 8. DNA of the CDR3: TGTGCCAGCAGAGGGGACAGGGACCTACACTATGGCTACACCTTC. It codes for CASRGDRDLHYGYTF.

Ten or more counts support this clonotype. The J gene is TRBJ1-5, the V gene TRBV20-1; D ambiguous. CDR1 is DFQATT and CDR2 is SNEGSKA in the germline V gene (reference sequence). The V gene lost 0 bases and the J gene lost 1 base, with 10 bases spanning the gap. The CDR3 has 15 residues. In DNA, the CDR3 is TGCAGTGCTAGAGACGAGGGTCTGAGCAATCAGCCCCAGCATTTT. Its protein product is CSARDEGLSNQPQHF.

This chain joins TRBV7-9 and TRBJ2-2; D may be TRBD1 (6 bases). This CDR3 region has 15 residues. The V gene's germline CDR1 is SEHNR and CDR2 FQNEAQ (reference sequence). V shed 3 bases and J shed 1 base, with 9 bases lying between them. CDR3 sequence: CASSFPTGNTGELFF. In DNA form, the CDR3 reads TGTGCCAGCAGCTTTCCGACAGGGAACACCGGGGAGCTGTTTTTT.

The chain joins TRBV6-5 to TRBJ2-7; tentatively, D is TRBD2 (5 bases). This CDR3 comprises 14 residues. Trimming shortened V by 4 bases and J by 6 bases, and 16 bases separated the two germline ends. Germline CDR1 reads MNHEY; CDR2 reads SVGAGI. This CDR3 reads CASSSASFITEQYF. The CDR3 nucleotides are TGTGCCAGCAGTTCGGCTAGCTTCATTACCGAGCAGTACTTC.

The chain joins TRBV19 to TRBJ1-5; 8 nucleotides agree with TRBD1. The germline gives CDR1 LNHDA, CDR2 SQIVND (reference sequence). The CDR3 totals 15 residues. V shed 3 bases, J shed 4 bases, and the junction held 5 bases outside the gene matches. In DNA form, the CDR3 reads TGTGCCAGTAGTATGGCCAGGGGGCGTAATCAGCCCCAGCATTTT. Translated: CASSMARGRNQPQHF.

This chain joins TRBV18 and TRBJ1-5; D remains ambiguous. CDR3 size: 15 residues. Trimming stripped 3 bases from V and 3 bases from J, with 12 bases between. In germline, CDR1 is KGHSH, CDR2 LQKENI. The CDR3 DNA is TGTGCCAGCTCACCGGCACCTACCTTCAATCAGCCCCAGCATTTT. Translated: CASSPAPTFNQPQHF.